The 30 T cell receptor beta chains below come from one sample, sequenced in a study of shared clonotypes between healthy human individuals. The assay was immunoSEQ multiplex PCR, and TCRdb's table has in-frame clones only and misses some. The data contain over a million clones, 95% to 99% of them singletons. Sequencing used naive CD4+ T cells sorted from blood. This sample's subset: CD45RA+ positively selected. These receptors were collected from a man aged 25-45 years in good health.

The chain uses TRBV30 and TRBJ2-5; maybe TRBD2 (5 bases). The CDR3 runs to 15 residues. Trimming removed 0 bases at V and 1 base at J, with 12 bases between. The V gene's germline CDR1 is GTSNPN and CDR2 SVGIG (reference sequence). The CDR3 region has the DNA TGTGCCTGGAGTGTACACGGGGTGCCCCAAGAGACCCAGTACTTC. Translating it yields CAWSVHGVPQETQYF.

V is TRBV5-5 and J is TRBJ2-7, with D possibly being TRBD1 or TRBD2 (5 bases each). The V and J ends lost 3 bases and 4 bases respectively, with 17 bases between them. From germline, CDR1 is SGHKS and CDR2 YYEKEE (reference sequence). The CDR3 sequence is 15 residues long. The CDR3 DNA sequence: TGTGCCAGCAGCTCCTACTATGGGGGAGAGTACGAGCAGTACTTC. This gives the protein CASSSYYGGEYEQYF.

The J gene is TRBJ2-1, the V gene TRBV18; 12 bases match TRBD2. The junction had 8 bases not matched to a gene; V was cut back by 3 bases and J by 8 bases. The V gene's germline CDR1 is KGHSH and CDR2 LQKENI. This CDR3 has 16 residues. CDR3 amino acids: CASSPRTTSGSYEQFF. CDR3 DNA sequence: TGTGCCAGCTCACCCCGAACGACTAGCGGGAGCTATGAGCAGTTCTTC.

The V gene is TRBV11-2, the J gene TRBJ2-5; D unclear. This CDR3 is 13 amino acids long. Looked up from germline, CDR1 is SGHAT and CDR2 is FQNNGV. The V and J ends lost 3 bases and 4 bases respectively, with 9 bases between them. The CDR3 bases are TGTGCCAGCAGCTTCGGCCACGGAGAGACCCAGTACTTC. Amino acids: CASSFGHGETQYF.

The chain recombines TRBV25-1 with TRBJ2-1; D gene unclear. Germline assignment: CDR1 MGHDK and CDR2 SYGVNS. V lost 6 bases to trimming and J lost 4 bases, with 13 bases between them. The CDR3 length is 14 residues. DNA for the CDR3: TGTGCCAGCAGAGAGGTGGGCGGATACAATGAGCAGTTCTTC. It yields the protein CASREVGGYNEQFF.

As to this clone: This CDR3 is also generated by other DNA sequences in the sample. The chain recombines TRBV5-4 with TRBJ1-5; D unresolved. The CDR3 covers 13 residues. Germline values: CDR1 SGHNT, CDR2 YYREEE (reference sequence). The V gene lost 0 bases and the J gene lost 5 bases, with 6 bases spanning the gap. The CDR3 sequence is CASSLGGDQPQHF. In DNA, the CDR3 is TGTGCCAGCAGCTTGGGAGGTGATCAGCCCCAGCATTTT.

The V call is TRBV11-2, the J call TRBJ2-2, with D maybe TRBD1 (6 bases). V lost 1 base and J lost 4, with 10 bases in between. Germline V gene data show CDR1 as SGHAT and CDR2 as FQNNGV. CDR3 length: 15 amino acids. Here the CDR3 reads CASSLAPRGTGELFF. Here the CDR3 DNA reads TGTGCCAGCAGCTTAGCTCCCAGGGGCACCGGGGAGCTGTTTTTT.

V is TRBV29-1 and J is TRBJ2-7; D tentatively fits TRBD1 or TRBD2 (5 bases each). Per germline, CDR1 SQVTM and CDR2 ANQGSEA. V was shortened by 7 bases and J by 2 bases, with 15 bases between the two germline ends. The CDR3 runs to 13 residues. The CDR3 loop is CSAGRAPPYEQYF. The CDR3 coding sequence is TGCAGCGCAGGGCGGGCCCCGCCCTACGAGCAGTACTTC.

This clone was recorded only once. The chain links TRBV28 to TRBJ2-2; 10 bases map to TRBD2. CDR1 MDHEN and CDR2 SYDVKM come from the germline V gene. The CDR3 extends over 19 amino acids. The junction had 13 bases not matched to a gene; V was cut back by 4 bases and J by 2 bases. The CDR3 spells CASSYPTRLAGVNTGELFF. CDR3 bases: TGTGCCAGCAGTTACCCAACAAGGCTAGCGGGAGTAAACACCGGGGAGCTGTTTTTT.

The V gene is TRBV28, the J gene TRBJ2-6, with D possibly being TRBD1 or TRBD2 (6 bases each). This CDR3 comprises 17 residues. V lost 3 bases and J 3 bases, leaving 15 bases between the germline ends. CDR1 and CDR2 (germline): MDHEN, SYDVKM. For the CDR3, the DNA is TGTGCCAGCAGTTTGTTTGGGGGGCAACTTGGGGCCAACGTCCTGACTTTC. Amino acids: CASSLFGGQLGANVLTF.

The chain employs TRBV27 and TRBJ2-2; either TRBD1 or TRBD2 may fit D (5 bases each). The CDR3 runs to 12 residues. V was trimmed by 6 bases and J by 3 bases, leaving 5 bases between them. CDR1 and CDR2 (germline): MNHEY, SMNVEV (reference sequence). This chain's CDR3 is CASRGDTGELFF. The CDR3 nucleotides are TGTGCCAGCAGGGGGGACACCGGGGAGCTGTTTTTT.

On this clone: Distinct nucleotide sequences in the sample also encode this CDR3. The CDR3 sequence: CASSYRGPNEKLFF. The CDR3 bases are TGTGCCAGCAGTTACAGGGGGCCTAATGAAAAACTGTTTTTT. This chain links TRBV7-8 with TRBJ1-4, with 9 bases lining up with TRBD1. Per germline, CDR1 SGHVS and CDR2 FQNEAQ. There are 14 residues in the CDR3. V dropped 6 bases and J dropped 3; count of bases not matched to a gene: 2.

The J gene is TRBJ2-1, the V gene TRBV14; D possibly corresponds to TRBD2 (6 bases). Germline V gene data show CDR1 as SGHDN and CDR2 as FVKESK. The CDR3 loop spans 13 amino acids. V gave up 0 bases and J gave up 7 bases, with 7 bases separating them. CDR3 sequence reads: CASSQERGNEQFF. CDR3 DNA: TGTGCCAGCAGCCAAGAGCGGGGAAATGAGCAGTTCTTC.

This chain connects TRBV27 to TRBJ2-5; 7 nucleotides align to TRBD2. Trimming cost V 4 bases and J 7 bases; bases outside gene matches: 3. Per germline, CDR1 MNHEY and CDR2 SMNVEV (reference sequence). The CDR3 totals 12 residues. This CDR3 reads CASSSPGGTQYF. In nucleotides, the CDR3 is TGTGCCAGCAGTTCGCCGGGGGGGACCCAGTACTTC.

V and J are TRBV7-2 and TRBJ1-5; perhaps TRBD1 as D (6 bases). There are 15 residues in the CDR3. Trimming took 2 bases from V and 5 from J, leaving 13 bases between them. CDR1 is SGHTA and CDR2 is FQGNSA in the germline V gene. The CDR3 loop reads CASSLSGGLDQPQHF. The DNA of the CDR3 is TGTGCCAGCAGCTTATCGGGGGGGCTCGATCAGCCCCAGCATTTT.

Only one count was recorded for this clone. This chain links TRBV6-1 with TRBJ1-2; D call uncertain. The CDR3 consists of 15 residues. Trimming shortened V by 7 bases and J by 1 base, and 16 bases separated the two germline ends. The germline gives CDR1 MNHNS, CDR2 SASEGT. The chain's CDR3 is CASIRSGVLNYGYTF. For the CDR3, the DNA is TGTGCCAGCATTAGGTCCGGAGTGCTTAACTATGGCTACACCTTC.

The V gene is TRBV7-2, the J gene TRBJ2-7; a weak D match, TRBD1 (6 bases). This CDR3 region has 15 residues. The germline V gene encodes CDR1 SGHTA and CDR2 FQGNSA. V lost 3 bases and J 2 bases, leaving 14 bases between the germline ends. The CDR3 spells CASSLGAGSPYEQYF. CDR3 bases: TGTGCCAGCAGCTTGGGGGCAGGGTCTCCCTACGAGCAGTACTTC.

The chain is built from TRBV28 and TRBJ2-7, with D perhaps TRBD1 (6 bases). CDR1 is MDHEN and CDR2 is SYDVKM in the germline V gene. CDR3 length: 16 residues. Trimming pared 3 bases from V and 3 bases from J, leaving 18 bases between. This CDR3 reads CASSFRRQGLYYEQYF. CDR3 bases: TGTGCCAGCAGTTTCCGGCGCCAGGGGTTATACTACGAGCAGTACTTC.

The chain links TRBV5-1 to TRBJ1-5; weak D call: TRBD1 (6 bases). Trimming stripped 3 bases from V and 2 bases from J, with 18 bases between. This CDR3 region has 17 residues. Germline values: CDR1 SGHRS, CDR2 YFSETQ. The CDR3 loop reads CASSSQPTGAGNQPQHF. The CDR3, as DNA: TGCGCCAGCAGCTCACAGCCTACGGGGGCCGGCAATCAGCCCCAGCATTTT. The full variable domain, in which reference TRBV5-1 and TRBJ1-5 provide the parts outside the CDR3, is KAGVTQTPRYLIKTRGQQVTLSCSPISGHRSVSWYQQTPGQGLQFLFEYFSETQRNKGNFPGRFSGRQFSNSRSEMNVSTLELGDSALYLCASSSQPTGAGNQPQHFGDGTRLSIL.

The genes are TRBV6-1 and TRBJ1-1; weak D call: TRBD1 (5 bases). The length of the CDR3 is 14 residues. Between the trimmed V and J ends, which lost 1 base and 3 bases, there was a span of 9 bases. The germline CDR1 and CDR2 sequences are MNHNS and SASEGT. CDR3 coding DNA: TGTGCCAGCAGTGAAGAAAGAGGGGACACTGAAGCTTTCTTT. It translates to CASSEERGDTEAFF.

V is TRBV5-1 and J is TRBJ2-3, with D possibly matching TRBD1 (6 bases). CDR1 and CDR2 from the germline V gene are SGHRS and YFSETQ. The CDR3 loop spans 14 amino acids. The V and J ends lost 6 bases and 0 bases respectively, with 11 bases between them. The CDR3 nucleotides are TGCGCCAGCAAGGGGGACGTAAGCACAGATACGCAGTATTTT. Translated, it gives CASKGDVSTDTQYF.

The chain uses TRBV9 and TRBJ1-1, with D possibly matching TRBD1 (6 bases). Germline V gene sequence: CDR1 SGDLS, CDR2 YYNGEE. The CDR3 has 16 amino acids. V was cut by 0 bases and J by 6 bases, with 18 bases left in between. The CDR3 DNA reads as TGTGCCAGCAGCGTAGAACCTGACCTACAGGGCGCTGAAGCTTTCTTT. Translating gives CASSVEPDLQGAEAFF.

V and J are TRBV5-1 and TRBJ2-2; 15 bases map to TRBD2. Trimming cost V 4 bases and J 3 bases; bases outside gene matches: 7. CDR3 length: 18 amino acids. Germline V CDR1 and CDR2: SGHRS, YFSETQ. CDR3 amino acids: CASSAGLAGGPDTGELFF. In DNA form, the CDR3 reads TGCGCCAGCAGCGCAGGACTAGCGGGAGGGCCTGACACCGGGGAGCTGTTTTTT.

This chain joins TRBV7-9 and TRBJ2-1; D remains unclear. In germline, CDR1 is SEHNR, CDR2 FQNEAQ (reference sequence). This CDR3 spans 13 amino acids. With 1 base removed from V and 5 bases from J, the gap between germline ends came to 6 bases. Written as DNA, the CDR3 is TGTGCCAGCAGCTTAGTCCATAACAATGAGCAGTTCTTC. This translates into CASSLVHNNEQFF.

This sequence joins TRBV27 and TRBJ1-4; maybe TRBD1 (6 bases). The CDR3 spans 15 residues. With 6 bases removed from V and 5 bases from J, the gap between germline ends came to 16 bases. In germline, CDR1 is MNHEY, CDR2 SMNVEV (reference sequence). CDR3 DNA: TGTGCCAGCAGCAGCCGGACGGACAGAAATGAAAAACTGTTTTTT. It encodes CASSSRTDRNEKLFF.

The V gene is TRBV6-6, the J gene TRBJ1-5; D gene unclear. This CDR3 spans 13 amino acids. The ends were cut back, 7 bases at V and 4 bases at J, with 11 bases in the middle. Germline-derived CDR1 and CDR2 are MNHNY and SVGAGI (reference sequence). The CDR3 coding sequence is TGTGCCAGCAATCTCGGCCTAAATCAGCCCCAGCATTTT. It encodes CASNLGLNQPQHF.

The chain has TRBV28 and TRBJ2-1; TRBD1 matches 7 bases. There are 14 residues in the CDR3. Germline CDR1 MDHEN, CDR2 SYDVKM. After removal of 5 bases from V and 10 bases from J, the junction contained 11 bases not matched to a gene. The CDR3 reads CASSHGTEPWEQFF. Written as DNA, the CDR3 is TGTGCCAGCAGTCACGGGACAGAACCTTGGGAGCAGTTCTTC.

This clone was seen a handful of times. V and J are TRBV13 and TRBJ2-3; 7 bases agree with TRBD2. This CDR3 is built from 13 residues. Per germline, CDR1 PRHDT and CDR2 FYEKMQ (reference sequence). With 8 bases clipped from V and 3 bases from J, the junction kept 5 bases outside the gene matches. CDR3 in DNA: TGTGCCAGCGGGAGGGCCGGGACAGATACGCAGTATTTT. Its translation: CASGRAGTDTQYF.

This clone has only one observation. Other DNA sequences from this sample encode an identical CDR3 as well. The rearrangement uses TRBV5-1 and TRBJ2-7; possible D gene TRBD2, 6 bases. This CDR3 is built from 15 residues. Per the germline V gene, CDR1 is SGHRS and CDR2 is YFSETQ. The germline V and J ends were trimmed by 0 bases and 2 bases, with 12 bases remaining between them. CDR3 residues: CASSLVGGHPYEQYF. CDR3 DNA: TGCGCCAGCAGCTTGGTCGGGGGTCATCCCTACGAGCAGTACTTC.

CDR3 sequence: CASSSLLGPSSYNEQFF. The CDR3 coding sequence is TGTGCCAGCAGTTCCCTACTCGGCCCAAGCTCCTACAATGAGCAGTTCTTC. The chain uses TRBV28 and TRBJ2-1; D is uncertain. This CDR3 region has 17 residues. Germline V lookup: CDR1 MDHEN, CDR2 SYDVKM. The V and J ends lost 4 bases and 0 bases respectively, with 16 bases between them.